The clone carrying this T cell receptor (beta chain) was seen repeatedly, ten times or more. The antigen is not known. This record comes from a study of regulatory T cells in long-lasting Graves disease. The authors built TCR beta libraries using iRepertoire HTBI primers and Arm-PCR of CDR3 regions. How the authors handled the data: The identification of approximately 62 TRBV and roughly 15 TRBJ segments was made across samples. Via MiXCR, TCRdb re-called the multiplex PCR reads, giving one row per CDR3 protein. None of the V and J calls come from the authors' own analysis; TCRdb made them. The table records roughly 500,000 distinct CDR3 sequences, 20% to 25% of them present only once. Time point: persistent/refractory GD, antithyroid drugs over 5 years with positive TRAb. Preparation of the TCR library used RNA extracted from PBMCs. Whole-study results and caveats: The study found TRBV28, TRBJ1-2 and TRBJ2-5 favored in persistent disease.

The CDR3 consists of 14 residues. V gave up 0 bases and J gave up 8 bases, with 13 bases separating them. The germline V gene encodes CDR1 DFQATT and CDR2 SNEGSKA (reference sequence). Sequenced here: peripheral blood mononuclear cells (PBMCs), sampled when the disease was refractory, from a patient treated with antithyroid drugs. The rearrangement uses TRBV20-1 and TRBJ1-4; D is ambiguous. This sequence originates from a female donor with Graves disease. The CDR3: CSARDTGVGEKLFF. In nucleotides, the CDR3 is TGCAGTGCTAGAGATACCGGGGTCGGGGAAAAACTGTTTTTT.